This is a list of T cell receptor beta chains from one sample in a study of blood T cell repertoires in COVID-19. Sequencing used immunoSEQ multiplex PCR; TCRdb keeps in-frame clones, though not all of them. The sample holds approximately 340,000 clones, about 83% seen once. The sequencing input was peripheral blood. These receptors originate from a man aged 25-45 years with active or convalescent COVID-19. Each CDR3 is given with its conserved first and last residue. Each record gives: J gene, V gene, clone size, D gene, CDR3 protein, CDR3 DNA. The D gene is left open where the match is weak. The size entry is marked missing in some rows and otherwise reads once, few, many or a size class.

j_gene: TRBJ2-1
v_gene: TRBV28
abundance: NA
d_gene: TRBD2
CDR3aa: CASSTRTSGSLGSYNEQFF
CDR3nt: TGTGCCAGCAGTACCCGGACTAGCGGGAGTTTAGGGTCCTACAATGAGCAGTTCTTC

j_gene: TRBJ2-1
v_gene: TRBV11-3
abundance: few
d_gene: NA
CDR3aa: CASSLVSGVREQFF
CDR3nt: TGTGCCAGCAGCTTAGTATCGGGAGTCCGTGAGCAGTTCTTC

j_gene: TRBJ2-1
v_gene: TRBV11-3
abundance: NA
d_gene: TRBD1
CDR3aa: CASSRTGVSYNEQFF
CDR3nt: TGTGCCAGCAGCAGGACAGGGGTATCCTACAATGAGCAGTTCTTC

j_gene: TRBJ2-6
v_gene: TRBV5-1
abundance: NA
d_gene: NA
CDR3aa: CASNGGPSSGANVLTF
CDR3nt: TGCGCCAGCAACGGGGGACCCAGCTCTGGGGCCAACGTCCTGACTTTC

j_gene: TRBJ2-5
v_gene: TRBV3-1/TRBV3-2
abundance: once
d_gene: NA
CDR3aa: CASLLAGQETQYF
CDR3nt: TGTGCCAGCCTTCTAGCCGGGCAAGAGACCCAGTACTTC

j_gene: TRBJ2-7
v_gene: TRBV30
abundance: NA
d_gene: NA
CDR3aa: CAWGGLSYEQYF
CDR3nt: TGTGCCTGGGGAGGGCTTTCCTACGAGCAGTACTTC

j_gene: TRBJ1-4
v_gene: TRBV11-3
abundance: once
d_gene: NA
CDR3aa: CASSFGGEKLFF
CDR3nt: TGTGCCAGCAGCTTCGGGGGGGAAAAACTGTTTTTT

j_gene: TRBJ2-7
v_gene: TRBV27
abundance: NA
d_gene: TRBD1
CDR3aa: CARSLSNRGASYEQYF
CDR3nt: TGTGCCCGCAGTTTATCGAACAGGGGGGCCTCCTACGAGCAGTACTTC

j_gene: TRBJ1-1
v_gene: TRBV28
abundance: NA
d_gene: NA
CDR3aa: CASSSYRVDTEAFF
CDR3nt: TGTGCCAGCAGTTCCTACAGGGTGGACACTGAAGCTTTCTTT

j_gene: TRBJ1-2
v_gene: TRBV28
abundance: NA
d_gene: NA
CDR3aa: CASKNPGLDGYTF
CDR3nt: TGTGCCAGCAAAAACCCAGGGCTCGATGGCTACACCTTC